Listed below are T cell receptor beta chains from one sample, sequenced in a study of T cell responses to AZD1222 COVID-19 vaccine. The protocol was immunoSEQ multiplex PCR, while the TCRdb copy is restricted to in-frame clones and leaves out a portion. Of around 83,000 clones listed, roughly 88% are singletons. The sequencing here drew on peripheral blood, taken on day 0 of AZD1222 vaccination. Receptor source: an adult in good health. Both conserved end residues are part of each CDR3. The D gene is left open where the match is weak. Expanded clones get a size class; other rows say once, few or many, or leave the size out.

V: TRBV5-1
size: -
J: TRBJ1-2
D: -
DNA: TGCGCCAGCAGCCTTACACCTCCCAACTATGGCTACACCTTC
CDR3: CASSLTPPNYGYTF

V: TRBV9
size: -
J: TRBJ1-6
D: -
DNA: TGTGCCAGCAGCACTGGGACGGGGGGCAATTCACCCCTCCACTTT
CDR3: CASSTGTGGNSPLHF

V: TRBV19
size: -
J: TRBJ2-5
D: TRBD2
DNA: TGTGCCAGTAGTCCGCTGAGAGCGGGGGAAGAGACCCAGTACTTC
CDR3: CASSPLRAGEETQYF

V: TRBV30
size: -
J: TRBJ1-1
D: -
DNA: TGTGCCTGGAGTGTAAGGAGGAACACTGAAGCTTTCTTT
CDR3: CAWSVRRNTEAFF

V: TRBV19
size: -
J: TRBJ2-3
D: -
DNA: TGTGCCAGTAGTGTTAGCGTCCGCACAGATACGCAGTATTTT
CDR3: CASSVSVRTDTQYF

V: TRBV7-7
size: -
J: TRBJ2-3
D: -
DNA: TGTGCCAGCAGCCCACAGGGAGCAGATACGCAGTATTTT
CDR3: CASSPQGADTQYF

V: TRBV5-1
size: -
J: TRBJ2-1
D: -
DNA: TGCGCCAGCAGCTTGACCCGGCTAGGGGGTGAGCAGTTCTTC
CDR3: CASSLTRLGGEQFF

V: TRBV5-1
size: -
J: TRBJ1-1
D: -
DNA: TGCGCCAGCAGTAGAGGGTATAGTGAAGCTTTCTTT
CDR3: CASSRGYSEAFF

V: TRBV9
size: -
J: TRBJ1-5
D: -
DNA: TGTGCCAGCGGCCCCTCTGGGTCCAATCAGCCCCAGCATTTT
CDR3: CASGPSGSNQPQHF

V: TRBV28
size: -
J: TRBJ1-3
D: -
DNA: TGTGCCAGCAGTTTAGTGGGGATCTCTGGAAACACCATATATTTT
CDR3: CASSLVGISGNTIYF

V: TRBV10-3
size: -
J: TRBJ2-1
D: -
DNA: TGTGCCATCAGTGGGGCAGAGTCATGGGGTTACAATGAGCAGTTCTTC
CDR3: CAISGAESWGYNEQFF

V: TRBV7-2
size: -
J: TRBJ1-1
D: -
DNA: TGTGCCAGCAGCTTGGTAGGTTCGAACACTGAAGCTTTCTTT
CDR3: CASSLVGSNTEAFF

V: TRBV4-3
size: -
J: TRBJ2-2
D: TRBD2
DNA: TGCGCCAGCAGCCAGGAGCCTGGGAGAAGTAGCGGGGGCCACGGGGAGCTGTTTTTT
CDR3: CASSQEPGRSSGGHGELFF

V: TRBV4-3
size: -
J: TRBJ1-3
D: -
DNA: TGCGCCAGCAGCGAGGAGTGGGGGCGCGGAAACACCATATATTTT
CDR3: CASSEEWGRGNTIYF

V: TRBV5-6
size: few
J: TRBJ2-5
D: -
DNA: TGTGCCAGCAGCTTGGTGGGGGCTGGGGAGACCCAGTACTTC
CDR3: CASSLVGAGETQYF

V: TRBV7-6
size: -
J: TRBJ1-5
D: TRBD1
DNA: TGTGCCAGCAGCCTCGCAGGGGGCGGCAATCAGCCCCAGCATTTT
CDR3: CASSLAGGGNQPQHF

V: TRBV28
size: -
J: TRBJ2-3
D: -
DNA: TGTGCCGCTACCGGAGGGATGGGGCTAACAGATACGCAGTATTTT
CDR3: CAATGGMGLTDTQYF

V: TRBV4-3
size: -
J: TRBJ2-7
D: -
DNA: TGCGCCAGCAGCCAAGTCGCAGGGATCGACGAGCAGTACTTC
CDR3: CASSQVAGIDEQYF

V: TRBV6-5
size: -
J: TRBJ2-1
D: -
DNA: TGTGCCAGCAGCCGTCGGACAAGGGAGCAGTTCTTC
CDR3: CASSRRTREQFF

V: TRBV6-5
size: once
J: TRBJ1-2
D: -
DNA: TGTGCCAGCAGTTATGGGGGAAATGACTATGGCTACACCTTC
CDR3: CASSYGGNDYGYTF

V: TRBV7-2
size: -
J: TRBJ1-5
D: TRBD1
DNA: TGTGCCAGCAGCCAGAACAGGGGGGAAAATCAGCCCCAGCATTTT
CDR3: CASSQNRGENQPQHF

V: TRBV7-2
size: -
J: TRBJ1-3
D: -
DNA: TGTGCCAGCAGCTTGGCTGGGAGGACTGGAAACACCATATATTTT
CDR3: CASSLAGRTGNTIYF

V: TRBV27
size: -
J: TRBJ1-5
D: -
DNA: TGTGCCACCGGGGGGGACGGTTATCAGCCCCAGCATTTT
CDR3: CATGGDGYQPQHF

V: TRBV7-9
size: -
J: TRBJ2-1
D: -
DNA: TGTGCCAGCAGCTCCCCAATGGGGGCCTCCTACAATGAGCAGTTCTTC
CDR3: CASSSPMGASYNEQFF

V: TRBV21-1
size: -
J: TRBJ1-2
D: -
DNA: TGTGCCAGCAGGGGTGGCTATGGCTACACCTTC
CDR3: CASRGGYGYTF

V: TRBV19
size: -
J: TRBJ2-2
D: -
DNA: TGTGCCCGGAAGGGCCTACCTACCGGGGAGCTGTTTTTT
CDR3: CARKGLPTGELFF

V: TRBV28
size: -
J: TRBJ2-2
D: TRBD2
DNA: TGTGCCAGCAGTTTTCTGGGACTAGCGGACACCGGGGAGCTGTTTTTT
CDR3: CASSFLGLADTGELFF

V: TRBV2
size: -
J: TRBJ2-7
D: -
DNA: TGTGCCAGCAGCGACTTACCCGCTAAGGTGAGAGTTCGCTACGAGCAGTACTTC
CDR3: CASSDLPAKVRVRYEQYF

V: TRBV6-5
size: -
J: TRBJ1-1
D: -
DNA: TGTGCCAGCAGTTACTCGGTCTTGGGGCCTGAAGCTTTCTTT
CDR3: CASSYSVLGPEAFF

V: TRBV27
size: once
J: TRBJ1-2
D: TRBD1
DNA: TGTGCCAGTAGGGGGCGAGCCACCGGCTACACCTTC
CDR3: CASRGRATGYTF

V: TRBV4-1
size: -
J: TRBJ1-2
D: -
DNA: TGCGCCAGCAGCCAGTCCCGTGGGGTAGACGGCTACACCTTC
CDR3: CASSQSRGVDGYTF

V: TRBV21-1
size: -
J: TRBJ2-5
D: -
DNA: TGTGCCAGCAGCAAAGGGGTTACGACCCAGTACTTC
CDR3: CASSKGVTTQYF

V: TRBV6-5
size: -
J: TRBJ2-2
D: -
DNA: TGTGCCAGTAAGAGGGGTTTGGACCCCGGGGAGCTGTTTTTT
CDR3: CASKRGLDPGELFF

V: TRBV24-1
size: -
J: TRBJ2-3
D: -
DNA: TGTGCCACCAGTGATGATACGTTGCCGGGCAGCACAGATACGCAGTATTTT
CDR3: CATSDDTLPGSTDTQYF

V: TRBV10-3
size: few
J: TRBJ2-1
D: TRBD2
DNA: TGTGCCATCAGTGAGTCGATGGCGGGAGGGTACAATGAGCAGTTCTTC
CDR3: CAISESMAGGYNEQFF

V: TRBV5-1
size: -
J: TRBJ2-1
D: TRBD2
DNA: TGCGCCAGCAGCTTGTCAGCGGGAGGGCCAGGTGAGCAGTTCTTC
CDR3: CASSLSAGGPGEQFF

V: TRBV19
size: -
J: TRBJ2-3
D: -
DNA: TGTGCCAGTAGTATCCCGTTCACAGATACGCAGTATTTT
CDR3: CASSIPFTDTQYF

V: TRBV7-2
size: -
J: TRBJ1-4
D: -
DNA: TGTGCCAGCAGCTTAGCGCCCACTAATGAAAAACTGTTTTTT
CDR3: CASSLAPTNEKLFF

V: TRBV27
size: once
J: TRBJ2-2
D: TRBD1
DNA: TGTGCCAGCAGTCTCAGGGGGTCCGGGGAGCTGTTTTTT
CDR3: CASSLRGSGELFF

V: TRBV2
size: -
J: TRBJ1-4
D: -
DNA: TGTGCCAGCAGTGAAAGGGTATCCCAAAAGAGAAAACTGTTTTTT
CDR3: CASSERVSQKRKLFF

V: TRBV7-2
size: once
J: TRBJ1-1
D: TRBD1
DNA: TGTGCCAGCAGCGGAGGACAGGGTCGGAACACTGAAGCTTTCTTT
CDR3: CASSGGQGRNTEAFF

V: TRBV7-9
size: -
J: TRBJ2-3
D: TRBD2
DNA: TGTGCCAGCAGCTTAGTGGGACTAGCGGACACAGATACGCAGTATTTT
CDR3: CASSLVGLADTDTQYF

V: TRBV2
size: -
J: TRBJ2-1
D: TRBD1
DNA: TGTGCCAGCAGAACAGGGGGCGGGAATGAGCAGTTCTTC
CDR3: CASRTGGGNEQFF

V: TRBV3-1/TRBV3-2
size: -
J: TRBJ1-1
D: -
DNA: TGTGCCAGCAGCCCCCCGGGATCTGCAGCTTTCTTT
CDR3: CASSPPGSAAFF

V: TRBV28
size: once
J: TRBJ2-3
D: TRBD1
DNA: TGTGCCAGCAGTTTAGGGGGACAGACAGATACGCAGTATTTT
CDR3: CASSLGGQTDTQYF

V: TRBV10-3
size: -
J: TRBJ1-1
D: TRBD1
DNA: TGTGCCACCTGGCGACAGGGGGAAGGCACTGAAGCTTTCTTT
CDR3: CATWRQGEGTEAFF

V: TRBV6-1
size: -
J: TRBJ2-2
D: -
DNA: TGTGCCAGCAGTGAAGCCCTAATAGGACAGCCAGGGGCGGGGGAGCTGTTTTTT
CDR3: CASSEALIGQPGAGELFF

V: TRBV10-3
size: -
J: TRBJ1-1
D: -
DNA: TGTGCCATCAGTGGGGAAATTGAAGCTTTCTTT
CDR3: CAISGEIEAFF

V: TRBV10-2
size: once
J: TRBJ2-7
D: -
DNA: TGCGCCAGCAGTGAGTCCCGGGGCCTCTACGAGCAGTACTTC
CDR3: CASSESRGLYEQYF

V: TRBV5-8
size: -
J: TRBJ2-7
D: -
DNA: TGTGCCAGCAGCTTGGCGGGGATTTCGGACGGAGCCTACGAGCAGTACTTC
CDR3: CASSLAGISDGAYEQYF

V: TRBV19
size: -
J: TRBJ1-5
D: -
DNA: TGTGCCAGTAGTATTGCTAGCCGGCAGCCCCAGCATTTT
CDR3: CASSIASRQPQHF

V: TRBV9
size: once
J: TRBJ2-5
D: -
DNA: TGTGCCAGCAGTTGGTCTCCGCAAGAGACCCAGTACTTC
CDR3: CASSWSPQETQYF